These T cell receptor beta chains were read from a single sample in a study of CD8+ T cells in alopecia areata. Assay: immunoSEQ multiplex PCR; the TCRdb copy retains only in-frame clones and omits some. The sample holds over 150,000 clones, more than 55% seen once. The material was CD4+ T cells sorted from blood, obtained at week 4, from a patient treated with tofacitinib. These TCRs come from a human donor with alopecia areata. CDR3s include the opening cysteine and the closing phenylalanine or tryptophan. Each record gives: J gene, V gene, D gene, clone size, CDR3 protein, CDR3 DNA. The D gene is left open where the match is weak. Clone size is given for some rows only: seen once, a few or many times, or a class if the clone is expanded.

>TRBJ1-2|TRBV27|TRBD1|.
CASSPGQGGGYTF
TGTGCCAGCAGTCCGGGACAGGGGGGAGGCTACACCTTC
>TRBJ2-7|TRBV4-1|.|.
CASSQAPRAERYF
TGCGCCAGCAGCCAAGCCCCCCGGGCAGAACGGTACTTC
>TRBJ1-1|TRBV5-5|.|once
CASSLATGTEAFF
TGTGCCAGCAGCTTGGCCACGGGGACAGAAGCTTTCTTT
>TRBJ2-1|TRBV27|.|once
CASSRNGAPSSYNEQFF
TGTGCCAGCAGTCGGAACGGGGCCCCCTCCTCCTACAATGAGCAGTTCTTC
>TRBJ2-6|TRBV6-1|.|.
CASSENLRSGANVLTF
TGTGCCAGCAGTGAAAACTTGCGATCTGGGGCCAACGTCCTGACTTTC
>TRBJ2-1|TRBV29-1|TRBD2|.
CSVMGTRTSEQFF
TGCAGCGTTATGGGGACTAGGACCTCTGAGCAGTTCTTC
>TRBJ2-7|TRBV15|.|.
CATSRDRVGTYEQYF
TGTGCCACCAGCAGAGATCGAGTCGGAACCTACGAGCAGTACTTC
>TRBJ2-5|TRBV19|.|.
CARYSDGQETQYF
TGTGCCAGGTACTCGGACGGACAAGAGACCCAGTACTTC
>TRBJ1-1|TRBV7-9|.|few
CASGLTGRGNTEAFF
TGTGCCAGCGGCTTAACAGGGAGGGGGAACACTGAAGCTTTCTTT
>TRBJ1-4|TRBV30|.|once
CAWSSRGEKLFF
TGTGCCTGGAGTTCCCGTGGTGAAAAACTGTTTTTT
>TRBJ1-2|TRBV30|.|few
CAWSGIGYTF
TGTGCCTGGTCCGGTATTGGCTACACCTTC
>TRBJ1-2|TRBV30|TRBD1|.
CAWSGTGSNYGYTF
TGTGCCTGGAGCGGGACAGGGTCCAACTATGGCTACACCTTC
>TRBJ1-2|TRBV29-1|TRBD1|.
CSVGRDRGIQNYGYTF
TGCAGCGTGGGCCGGGACAGGGGAATTCAGAACTATGGCTACACCTTC
>TRBJ2-4|TRBV2|TRBD1|.
CASSFDRVAKNIQYF
TGTGCCAGCAGCTTCGACAGGGTGGCCAAAAACATTCAGTACTTC
>TRBJ2-3|TRBV9|TRBD2|.
CASSVAGRRGDTQYF
TGTGCCAGCAGCGTAGCCGGGAGGCGGGGAGATACGCAGTATTTT
>TRBJ2-1|TRBV9|TRBD1|.
CASSMTGGGNEQFF
TGTGCCAGCAGCATGACAGGGGGAGGCAATGAGCAGTTCTTC
>TRBJ2-1|TRBV2|.|.
CASTVDSFWNEQFF
TGTGCCAGCACCGTGGATTCCTTTTGGAATGAGCAGTTCTTC
>TRBJ2-3|TRBV29-1|TRBD2|.
CSVLGGFGHRTDTQYF
TGCAGCGTGTTGGGGGGGTTTGGTCATCGCACAGATACGCAGTATTTT
>TRBJ2-6|TRBV6-1|TRBD1|few
CASSGQGTGANVLTF
TGTGCCAGCAGCGGACAGGGTACTGGGGCCAACGTCCTGACTTTC
>TRBJ2-4|TRBV30|.|few
CAWSAGGNIQYF
TGTGCCTGGAGTGCAGGGGGGAACATTCAGTACTTC
>TRBJ2-7|TRBV6-1|.|few
CASSEPSRGLYEQYF
TGTGCCAGCAGTGAGCCAAGTCGGGGCCTCTACGAGCAGTACTTC
>TRBJ2-1|TRBV4-1|TRBD2|.
CASSQVVLAGVIEQFF
TGCGCCAGCAGCCAAGTCGTCCTAGCGGGAGTGATTGAGCAGTTCTTC
>TRBJ2-7|TRBV4-3|TRBD2|.
CASSQDLTSDYEQYF
TGCGCCAGCAGCCAAGATCTTACTAGCGACTACGAGCAGTACTTC
>TRBJ2-7|TRBV10-3|.|.
CAISESWGLYEQYF
TGTGCCATCAGTGAGTCTTGGGGCCTCTACGAGCAGTACTTC
>TRBJ1-2|TRBV19|.|few
CASKESNYGYTF
TGTGCCAGTAAGGAGAGTAACTATGGCTACACCTTC
>TRBJ1-2|TRBV7-8|.|.
CASSSNYGYTF
TGTGCCAGCAGCTCTAACTATGGCTACACCTTC